This T cell receptor beta chain was obtained from a study of cytomegalovirus exposure and HLA in healthy donors. Whole-study findings and limits: Relative to the approximately 630-donor mean, N-insertions were reportedly fewer in an Asian-associated ancestry cluster in a later analysis. There were several of the most significant clusters that appeared linked to common viral pathogens in a later analysis.

The CDR3 has 19 residues. Germline CDR1 reads SGHAT; CDR2 reads FQNNGV. Trimming at V came to 5 bases and at J to 4 bases, leaving 14 bases not matched to a gene. Worth noting for this clone: No antigen is known for it.

The PCR made use of 60 Vbeta and 13 Jbeta primers. TCRdb's copy holds only in-frame clones and misses some; the assay was immunoSEQ multiplex PCR. The data hold approximately 190,000 clones, with about 70% observed a single time. The TCR sequence derives from a woman under 40 in good health and CMV-seronegative. Sequenced: PBMCs. The V call is TRBV11-2, the J call TRBJ2-7, with 16 nucleotides matching TRBD2. The CDR3 DNA follows: TGTGCCAGCAGCCCCAGATCGGGACTAGCGGGGGGGCCTCTTTACGAGCAGTACTTC. Translating it yields CASSPRSGLAGGPLYEQYF.